This T cell receptor beta chain appears in the sequencing data of a study of cytomegalovirus exposure and HLA in healthy donors. CDR3 size: 15 residues. Germline lookup yields CDR1 MNHNS and CDR2 SASEGT. Trimming removed 3 bases from V and 3 bases from J; junction bases left unmatched: 2. Points from the study as a whole: TCR beta sequences reportedly predicted the HLA-A and HLA-B alleles of most subjects accurately. Altogether, 150 to 200 TCR beta chains were recorded as cytomegalovirus-associated. In a later analysis, 16,951 TCR beta sequences were associated with HLA alleles at 0.05 false discovery rate. Presence/absence analyses assumed roughly uniform sequencing depth across donors, which may not hold.

Of note for this clone: The target antigen is unknown.

Primers: 60 Vbeta forward and 13 Jbeta reverse. Some clones are missing from TCRdb's copy, which holds only in-frame ones; the method was immunoSEQ multiplex PCR. This sample lists about 160,000 clones; its ten largest clones have roughly 1.9%. The chain is built from TRBV6-1 and TRBJ2-7; 13 bases are shared with TRBD2. This TCR was recovered from a man aged 30 to 39 in good health and CMV-seronegative. Material: PBMCs. CDR3 sequence: CASSDGLAGVYEQYF. In DNA form, the CDR3 reads TGTGCCAGCAGTGACGGACTAGCGGGAGTCTACGAGCAGTACTTC.